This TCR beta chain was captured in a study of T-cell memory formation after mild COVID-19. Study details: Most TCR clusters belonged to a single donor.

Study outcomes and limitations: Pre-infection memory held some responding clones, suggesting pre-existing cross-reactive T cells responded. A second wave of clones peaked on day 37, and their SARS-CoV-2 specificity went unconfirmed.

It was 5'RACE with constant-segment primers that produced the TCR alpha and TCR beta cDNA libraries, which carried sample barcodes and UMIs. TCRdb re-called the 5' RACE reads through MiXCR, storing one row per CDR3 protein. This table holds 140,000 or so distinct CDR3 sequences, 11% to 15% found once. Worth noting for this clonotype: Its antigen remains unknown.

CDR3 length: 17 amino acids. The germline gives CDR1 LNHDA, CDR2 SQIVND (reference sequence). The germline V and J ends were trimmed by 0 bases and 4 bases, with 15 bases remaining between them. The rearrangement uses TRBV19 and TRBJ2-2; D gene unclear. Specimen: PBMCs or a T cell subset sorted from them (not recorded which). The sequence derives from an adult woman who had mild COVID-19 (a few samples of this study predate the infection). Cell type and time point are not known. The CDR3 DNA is TGTGCCAGTAGTATAGATCCCACCAATTGGGGCACCGGGGAGCTGTTTTTT. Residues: CASSIDPTNWGTGELFF.